These 20 T cell receptor beta chains were all obtained from the same sample, sequenced in a study of CD8+CD57+ T cells in acquired aplastic anemia (dated by TCRdb to between 2018 and 2020). Sequencer: Illumina HiSeq 2000. Profiling of TCR beta VDJ combinations and CDR3 sequences used genomic DNA as the template. TCRdb reworked the public reads: Q25 trimming with fastp, MiXCR clone assembly, productive beta chains retained. Entries that share a CDR3 protein sequence are merged under the most common genes and DNA. This sample gives some 120,000 distinct CDR3 sequences in total; 50% to 70% of them show up just once. About 31% of the sample is in the top ten clones. Flow cytometry had shown CD8+CD57+ cell expansion in the patients selected for sequencing. The specimen sequenced was sorted CD4+, CD8+, or CD8+CD57+ T cells (not recorded which) from PBMCs. Source of these receptors: a human donor with aplastic anemia.

The chain links TRBV29-1 to TRBJ2-7, with D possibly TRBD2 on 5 matching bases. In germline, CDR1 is SQVTM, CDR2 ANQGSEA. This CDR3 is 16 amino acids long. Trimming removed 2 bases at V and 3 bases at J, with 20 bases between. The DNA for the CDR3 is TGCAGCGTTGAATTACACCCCCCGGGCCGGGGCTACGAGCAGTACTTC. Protein product: CSVELHPPGRGYEQYF.

This chain uses TRBV20-1 with TRBJ2-3; D tentatively fits TRBD1 or TRBD2 (5 bases each). Trimming cost V 3 bases and J 1 base, with 11 bases left between them. Germline CDR1 reads DFQATT; CDR2 reads SNEGSKA (reference sequence). The CDR3 is made up of 14 amino acids. In DNA, the CDR3 is TGCAGTGCTAGTACGGGGACCCGCACAGATACGCAGTATTTT. This codes for CSASTGTRTDTQYF.

The chain uses TRBV2 and TRBJ2-7, with 16 bases matching TRBD2. This CDR3 has 14 residues. Germline V CDR1 and CDR2: SNHLY, FYNNEI. After removal of 7 bases from V and 6 bases from J, the junction contained 3 bases not matched to a gene. The CDR3 loop reads CASIGTSGGGEQYF. The CDR3 coding sequence is TGTGCCAGCATTGGGACTAGCGGGGGGGGCGAGCAGTACTTC.

The V gene is TRBV7-2, the J gene TRBJ2-5, with D unresolved. V lost 1 base, J lost 4 bases, and 13 bases lay in between. Germline CDR1 SGHTA, CDR2 FQGNSA. This CDR3 region has 15 residues. The CDR3 loop is CASSLDSSDGETQYF. In DNA form, the CDR3 reads TGTGCCAGCAGCTTAGATTCGAGCGATGGAGAGACCCAGTACTTC.

This clonotype occurred a few times. The rearrangement links TRBV15 to TRBJ2-7; D is possibly TRBD1 (5 bases). The CDR3 totals 17 residues. Trimming left V 0 bases short and J 2 bases short, with 17 bases between. In germline, CDR1 is LNHNV, CDR2 YYDKDF (reference sequence). The CDR3 spells CATSRDHSAGLTYEQYF. The CDR3 nucleotides are TGTGCCACCAGCAGAGATCACTCCGCAGGGCTGACCTACGAGCAGTACTTC.

This clonotype was observed many times. The CDR3 loop reads CASSFDRVFKTDTQYF. The CDR3 DNA sequence: TGCGCCAGCAGCTTTGACAGGGTATTTAAGACAGATACGCAGTATTTT. The V and J genes are TRBV5-1 and TRBJ2-3; TRBD1 matches 7 bases. CDR1 is SGHRS, CDR2 YFSETQ, per germline. CDR3 length: 16 residues. V shed 2 bases, J shed 3 bases, and the junction held 9 bases outside the gene matches.

At least ten counts were recorded for this clonotype. The chain employs TRBV5-1 and TRBJ2-3; D is ambiguous. The CDR3 spans 13 residues. Germline V lookup: CDR1 SGHRS, CDR2 YFSETQ. The ends were cut back, 0 bases at V and 2 bases at J, with 4 bases in the middle. The chain's CDR3 is CASSLESTDTQYF. CDR3 bases: TGCGCCAGCAGCTTGGAGTCCACAGATACGCAGTATTTT.

The chain couples TRBV28 to TRBJ1-2; possibly TRBD1 for D (5 bases). The CDR3 consists of 14 residues. CDR1 MDHEN and CDR2 SYDVKM come from the germline V gene. V dropped 5 bases and J dropped 2 bases, with 12 bases sitting between them. The CDR3 DNA follows: TGTGCCAGCAGTGTATCCGGGACCAACTATGGCTACACCTTC. Translation gives CASSVSGTNYGYTF.

The V and J genes are TRBV20-1 and TRBJ2-5; 9 bases agree with TRBD1. This CDR3 is 15 amino acids long. V shed 1 base, J shed 6 bases, and the junction held 9 bases outside the gene matches. Germline V lookup: CDR1 DFQATT, CDR2 SNEGSKA (reference sequence). The CDR3 region is CSARGTGGVLKTQYF. The CDR3 coding sequence is TGCAGTGCTAGAGGAACAGGGGGCGTCCTTAAGACCCAGTACTTC.

The chain employs TRBV19 and TRBJ1-6; 7 bases fit TRBD1. The CDR3 length is 14 residues. Germline CDR1 and CDR2: LNHDA and SQIVND (reference sequence). V lost 7 bases, J lost 10 bases, and 10 bases stayed unmatched. The CDR3 DNA reads TGTGCCAGTACCTCGACAGGGCTTGGATCACCCCTCCACTTT. Its protein is CASTSTGLGSPLHF.

Remarks on this clonotype: A single base separates this from a much larger clone, so it may be a read error. This chain connects TRBV14 to TRBJ1-3, with D perhaps TRBD1 (5 bases). The CDR3 covers 15 residues. V dropped 4 bases and J dropped 2 bases, with 12 bases sitting between them. Per the germline V gene, CDR1 is SGHDN and CDR2 is FVKESK. CDR3 amino acids: CASSPGRDPGNTIYF. In nucleotides, the CDR3 is TGTGCCAGCAGCCCCGGCAGGGACCCTGGAAACACCATATATTTT.

This clonotype was found once. This rearrangement joins TRBV2 to TRBJ2-1, with D uncertain. Deletions cut 4 bases from V and 5 bases from J, with 9 bases between. There are 13 residues in the CDR3. Germline values: CDR1 SNHLY, CDR2 FYNNEI. The CDR3 loop is CASSASRDNEQFF. CDR3 DNA sequence: TGTGCCAGCAGTGCTTCCCGGGACAATGAGCAGTTCTTC.

The chain has TRBV12-3 or TRBV12-4 and TRBJ2-1, with 14 bases lining up with TRBD2. The CDR3 extends over 18 amino acids. The V gene end was trimmed by 3 bases and the J gene end by 2 bases; junction bases not matched to a gene: 6. The CDR3 DNA reads TGTGCCAGCAGTTTCGGGACTAGCGGGAGTGGTACCTACAATGAGCAGTTCTTC. Translated: CASSFGTSGSGTYNEQFF.

The genes are TRBV7-6 and TRBJ2-2, with 7 bases lining up with TRBD2. The ends lost 6 bases at V and 6 bases at J; junction bases unmatched: 7. The CDR3 sequence is 14 residues long. The germline V gene has CDR1 SGHVS and CDR2 FNYEAQ. CDR3 region: CASSEVAGAGELFF. The CDR3 bases are TGTGCCAGCAGTGAGGTGGCGGGGGCCGGGGAGCTGTTTTTT.

As to this clonotype: At one of its ends the junction is not consistent with the germline gene, which may arise from a read error. This chain links TRBV10-1 with TRBJ1-1; no definite D call. Germline V gene lookup returns CDR1 WNHNN and CDR2 SYGVQD (reference sequence). The CDR3 is 13 amino acids. The CDR3 nucleotides read TGTGCCAGCAGCCCACGCAGGAACACTGAAGCTTTCTTT. It is translated as CASSPRRNTEAFF.

This clonotype was detected a few times. The V and J genes are TRBV7-9 and TRBJ1-1; D may be TRBD1 (5 bases). CDR3 length: 14 residues. Germline V gene lookup returns CDR1 SEHNR and CDR2 FQNEAQ (reference sequence). Trimming took 1 base from V and 4 from J, leaving 10 bases between them. CDR3 in amino acids: CASSLGGESTEAFF. Here the CDR3 DNA reads TGTGCCAGCAGCTTAGGGGGGGAGAGCACTGAAGCTTTCTTT.

This chain joins TRBV11-1 and TRBJ2-3; D assignment may be TRBD1 or TRBD2 (6 bases each). This CDR3 is 16 amino acids long. V lost 4 bases and J 2 bases, leaving 16 bases between the germline ends. Per the germline V gene, CDR1 is SGHAT and CDR2 is FQDESV (reference sequence). This chain's CDR3 is CASSSFRRGNTDTQYF. CDR3 nucleotides: TGTGCCAGCAGCTCCTTTAGGAGGGGGAACACAGATACGCAGTATTTT. Together with reference TRBV11-1 and TRBJ2-3, the CDR3 gives the full variable domain: EAEVAQSPRYKITEKSQAVAFWCDPISGHATLYWYRQILGQGPELLVQFQDESVVDDSQLPKDRFSAERLKGVDSTLKIQPAELGDSAMYLCASSSFRRGNTDTQYFGPGTRLTVL.

This rearrangement joins TRBV6-1 to TRBJ2-7; D remains unclear. The CDR3 runs to 13 residues. CDR1 is MNHNS and CDR2 is SASEGT in the germline V gene. V lost 8 bases and J lost 2, with 13 bases in between. In DNA form, the CDR3 reads TGTGCCAGCGTCGATCTAAATGCCTACGAGCAGTACTTC. It codes for CASVDLNAYEQYF.

This clonotype was recorded a few times. The J gene is TRBJ2-1, the V gene TRBV24-1; D unresolved. V was clipped by 9 bases and J by 5 bases, with 4 bases between them. The CDR3 runs 10 residues. Germline CDR1 KGHDR, CDR2 SFDVKD. CDR3 sequence: CATPDNEQFF. In DNA form, the CDR3 reads TGTGCCACCCCGGACAATGAGCAGTTCTTC.

In the case of this clonotype: A much larger clone is a single base away; this may be a read error. V is TRBV27 and J is TRBJ2-1; 7 positions match TRBD2. The CDR3 length is 13 residues. Germline CDR1 MNHEY, CDR2 SMNVEV (reference sequence). The chain's CDR3 is CASTGGSYNQQFF. Written as DNA, the CDR3 is TGTGCCAGCACGGGGGGTAGCTACAATCAGCAGTTCTTC.